The 31 T cell receptor beta chains below come from one sample, sequenced in a study of T cell changes during pregnancy in multiple sclerosis. Method: immunoSEQ multiplex PCR; TCRdb's copy keeps in-frame clones and lacks some. The sample shows about 100,000 clones, about 91% of them seen only once. Here the sequenced sample was peripheral blood, taken in the second trimester of pregnancy. Source of these receptors: a female donor with multiple sclerosis, enrolled in a pregnancy study.

The chain links TRBV11-3 to TRBJ2-3; a possible D gene is TRBD2 (5 bases). The V and J ends lost 0 bases and 4 bases respectively, with 8 bases between them. The CDR3 runs to 14 residues. Germline V gene sequence: CDR1 SGHNT, CDR2 YENEEA. This CDR3 is CASSLDLASDTQYF. CDR3 nucleotide sequence: TGTGCCAGCAGCTTAGATCTAGCCTCAGATACGCAGTATTTT.

The chain couples TRBV27 to TRBJ1-5, with D maybe TRBD1 (6 bases). CDR3 length: 15 amino acids. CDR1 and CDR2 from the germline V gene are MNHEY and SMNVEV (reference sequence). V gave up 5 bases and J gave up 10 bases, with 21 bases separating them. CDR3: CASSVEAGAREPQHF. The DNA of the CDR3 is TGTGCCAGCAGTGTAGAGGCGGGGGCGAGGGAACCCCAGCATTTT.

This sequence joins TRBV11-2 and TRBJ1-5; a weak D match, TRBD1 (5 bases). The CDR3 length is 16 residues. V lost 1 base and J lost 1, with 11 bases in between. Looked up from germline, CDR1 is SGHAT and CDR2 is FQNNGV. The CDR3 DNA reads as TGTGCCAGCAGCTTAGCTGCAGGGATGAGCAATCAGCCCCAGCATTTT. Protein product: CASSLAAGMSNQPQHF.

The genes are TRBV5-1 and TRBJ1-1; no reliable D call. The length of the CDR3 is 15 residues. Germline V gene lookup returns CDR1 SGHRS and CDR2 YFSETQ. V lost 1 base to trimming and J lost 2 bases, with 12 bases between them. DNA for the CDR3: TGCGCCAGCAGCTTGCGGTGGAGTGATAACACTGAAGCTTTCTTT. It is translated as CASSLRWSDNTEAFF.

This chain joins TRBV6-1 and TRBJ2-2; tentatively, D is TRBD1 (6 bases). The germline V and J ends were trimmed by 2 bases and 5 bases, with 9 bases remaining between them. CDR1 and CDR2 from the germline V gene are MNHNS and SASEGT. This CDR3 has 14 amino acids. The CDR3 nucleotides read TGTGCCAGCAGTGAAAAACAGGGAACCGGGGAGCTGTTTTTT. Translating it yields CASSEKQGTGELFF.

The rearrangement uses TRBV5-1 and TRBJ1-1; 7 bases align to TRBD1. The CDR3 extends over 15 amino acids. The J segment lost 4 bases and the V segment lost 3 bases, leaving 9 bases of the junction unmatched. Germline V gene data show CDR1 as SGHRS and CDR2 as YFSETQ. This CDR3 is CASSSEGARVTEAFF. The CDR3 bases are TGCGCCAGCAGCTCAGAGGGGGCGCGGGTCACTGAAGCTTTCTTT.

CDR3 region: CASSLLAGTGRNEQFF. The CDR3 coding sequence is TGTGCCAGCAGTCTATTAGCCGGGACAGGTCGAAATGAGCAGTTCTTC. This chain links TRBV28 with TRBJ2-1; the match to TRBD1 covers 8 bases. The CDR3 contains 16 residues. Trimming cost V 5 bases and J 7 bases; bases outside gene matches: 13. From germline, CDR1 is MDHEN and CDR2 SYDVKM. Together with reference TRBV28 and TRBJ2-1, the CDR3 gives the full variable domain: DVKVTQSSRYLVKRTGEKVFLECVQDMDHENMFWYRQDPGLGLRLIYFSYDVKMKEKGDIPEGYSVSREKKERFSLILESASTNQTSMYLCASSLLAGTGRNEQFFGPGTRLTVL.

In DNA, the CDR3 is TGTGCCAGCAGTTTCCAAAATAGCAATCAGCCCCAGCATTTT. Protein: CASSFQNSNQPQHF. The rearrangement links TRBV28 to TRBJ1-5, with D unresolved. Trimming pared 3 bases from V and 0 bases from J, leaving 6 bases between. This CDR3 has 14 residues. Germline loops: CDR1 MDHEN, CDR2 SYDVKM. Drawing the rest from reference TRBV28 and TRBJ1-5, the complete variable domain is DVKVTQSSRYLVKRTGEKVFLECVQDMDHENMFWYRQDPGLGLRLIYFSYDVKMKEKGDIPEGYSVSREKKERFSLILESASTNQTSMYLCASSFQNSNQPQHFGDGTRLSIL.

V usage is TRBV5-1 and J usage is TRBJ1-5; tentative D call: TRBD1 (5 bases). Germline V gene sequence: CDR1 SGHRS, CDR2 YFSETQ. Trimming removed 0 bases from V and 6 bases from J, with 13 bases in between. The CDR3 extends over 15 amino acids. As DNA, the CDR3 is TGCGCCAGCAGCTTGGAGGGAGGGGTTGCTCAGCCCCAGCATTTT. It specifies CASSLEGGVAQPQHF.

The rearrangement uses TRBV10-3 and TRBJ1-2; a possible D gene is TRBD1 (5 bases). Germline V gene data show CDR1 as ENHRY and CDR2 as SYGVKD. The CDR3 consists of 12 residues. Trimming took off 6 bases at V and 14 bases at J, with 19 bases between the two ends. The CDR3 DNA reads as TGTGCCATCAGCCCTCCTCGAGCAGGGCTAACCTTC. As protein: CAISPPRAGLTF.

The chain couples TRBV19 to TRBJ2-7; 7 bases map to TRBD1. With V trimmed by 7 bases and J by 2 bases, 8 bases remained unmatched. This CDR3 is built from 14 residues. The germline V gene encodes CDR1 LNHDA and CDR2 SQIVND (reference sequence). The CDR3 coding sequence is TGTGCCAGTACCCCTGACAGGGAGCCCTACGAGCAGTACTTC. Protein sequence: CASTPDREPYEQYF. Drawing the rest from reference TRBV19 and TRBJ2-7, the complete variable domain is DGGITQSPKYLFRKEGQNVTLSCEQNLNHDAMYWYRQDPGQGLRLIYYSQIVNDFQKGDIAEGYSVSREKKESFPLTVTSAQKNPTAFYLCASTPDREPYEQYFGPGTRLTVT.

The chain combines TRBV9 with TRBJ2-7, with 8 bases lining up with TRBD1. There are 15 residues in the CDR3. The V gene's germline CDR1 is SGDLS and CDR2 YYNGEE. V lost 0 bases and J lost 0; bases outside the gene matches: 2. The CDR3 protein is CASSVEGTGSYEQYF. Written as DNA, the CDR3 is TGTGCCAGCAGCGTAGAGGGGACAGGCTCCTACGAGCAGTACTTC.

The chain has TRBV27 and TRBJ1-1; D may be TRBD1 (5 bases). The V gene lost 5 bases and the J gene lost 5 bases, with 15 bases spanning the gap. This CDR3 has 14 amino acids. Germline-derived CDR1 and CDR2 are MNHEY and SMNVEV (reference sequence). The CDR3 bases are TGTGCCAGCAGTAGGACAACAACAAGGACTGAAGCTTTCTTT. Its translation is CASSRTTTRTEAFF.

This clone was counted a single time. The chain joins TRBV7-2 to TRBJ2-2, with D perhaps TRBD1 (6 bases). The V end was cut by 1 base, the J end by 7 bases, with 7 bases between. CDR3 length: 13 residues. Germline loops: CDR1 SGHTA, CDR2 FQGNSA. This CDR3 reads CASSLVQGGELFF. CDR3 DNA: TGTGCCAGCAGCTTAGTACAGGGCGGGGAGCTGTTTTTT.

The V and J genes are TRBV6-6 and TRBJ2-1; 11 bases map to TRBD2. The CDR3 contains 15 residues. Unmatched junction bases numbered 4, after V lost 4 bases and J lost 5 bases. The germline V gene encodes CDR1 MNHNY and CDR2 SVGAGI (reference sequence). The CDR3 reads CASSSLAGGNNEQFF. The CDR3 region has the DNA TGTGCCAGCAGTTCCCTAGCGGGGGGAAACAATGAGCAGTTCTTC.

This clone came up a few times. This sequence joins TRBV28 and TRBJ1-5; D unresolved. The CDR3 has 18 residues. Germline V gives CDR1 MDHEN, CDR2 SYDVKM. V lost 3 bases and J lost 0, with 18 bases in between. CDR3 nucleotide sequence: TGTGCCAGCAGTTTTTCCTCCCAAGACTATTATAGCAATCAGCCCCAGCATTTT. Translated, it gives CASSFSSQDYYSNQPQHF.

In DNA, the CDR3 is TGTGCCAGCAGCCAAGAATCGGTTGGGGGCGCCGGGGAGCTGTTTTTT. Its protein product is CASSQESVGGAGELFF. The chain employs TRBV4-2 and TRBJ2-2, with TRBD1 as a possible D gene (6 bases). The CDR3 is 16 residues long. Per the germline V gene, CDR1 is LGHNA and CDR2 is YNFKEQ. The V gene lost 0 bases and the J gene lost 6 bases, with 14 bases spanning the gap.

The chain carries TRBV2 and TRBJ2-1, with D maybe TRBD2 (5 bases). V was cut by 4 bases and J by 0 bases, with 10 bases left in between. Germline CDR1 and CDR2: SNHLY and FYNNEI. The CDR3 has 15 residues. CDR3 DNA: TGTGCCAGCAGTGCTAGCAGTAGCTCCTACAATGAGCAGTTCTTC. Encoded protein: CASSASSSSYNEQFF. Together with reference TRBV2 and TRBJ2-1, the CDR3 gives the full variable domain: EPEVTQTPSHQVTQMGQEVILRCVPISNHLYFYWYRQILGQKVEFLVSFYNNEISEKSEIFDDQFSVERPDGSNFTLKIRSTKLEDSAMYFCASSASSSSYNEQFFGPGTRLTVL.

CDR3 protein: CASSLGVTGATNEKLFF. CDR3 bases: TGCGCCAGCAGCTTGGGAGTTACCGGTGCAACTAATGAAAAACTGTTTTTT. This chain connects TRBV5-1 to TRBJ1-4; D ambiguous. There are 17 residues in the CDR3. In germline, CDR1 is SGHRS, CDR2 YFSETQ. The V and J ends lost 0 bases and 0 bases respectively, with 12 bases between them.

The chain couples TRBV5-6 to TRBJ1-1; TRBD1 matches at 8 bases. The V and J ends lost 0 bases and 7 bases, in that order; junction bases with no gene match: 5. The V gene's germline CDR1 is SGHDT and CDR2 YYEEEE. The CDR3 runs 14 residues. Here the CDR3 DNA reads TGTGCCAGCAGCTTGGTGGGGACAGGCTATGAAGCTTTCTTT. Translation: CASSLVGTGYEAFF. Full variable domain (outside the CDR3, taken from reference TRBV5-6 and TRBJ1-1): DAGVTQSPTHLIKTRGQQVTLRCSPKSGHDTVSWYQQALGQGPQFIFQYYEEEERQRGNFPDRFSGHQFPNYSSELNVNALLLGDSALYLCASSLVGTGYEAFFGQGTRLTVV.

The chain is built from TRBV28 and TRBJ1-2; possibly TRBD1 for D (6 bases). Germline V gene sequence: CDR1 MDHEN, CDR2 SYDVKM. The CDR3 runs 15 residues. The V gene lost 4 bases and the J gene lost 3 bases, with 15 bases spanning the gap. The CDR3 is CASSYQGGNDYGYTF. CDR3 DNA sequence: TGTGCCAGCAGTTATCAAGGGGGAAATGACTATGGCTACACCTTC.

The rearrangement joins TRBV6-1 to TRBJ2-4; the match to TRBD2 covers 7 bases. Germline CDR1 is MNHNS and CDR2 is SASEGT. The CDR3 has 13 residues. The V and J ends lost 6 bases and 7 bases, in that order; junction bases with no gene match: 6. The CDR3, as DNA: TGTGCCAGCAGGGGGGAGGGCCGGAACATTCAGTACTTC. This translates into CASRGEGRNIQYF.

This clone was recorded once. This rearrangement joins TRBV2 to TRBJ2-1; 7 bases map to TRBD2. Germline values: CDR1 SNHLY, CDR2 FYNNEI. The V gene end was trimmed by 8 bases and the J gene end by 3 bases; junction bases not matched to a gene: 4. The CDR3 contains 13 residues. The CDR3 DNA sequence: TGTGCCAGCGGGAGGGAGTACTACAATGAGCAGTTCTTC. Its translation: CASGREYYNEQFF.

This clone was recorded only once. The chain employs TRBV7-2 and TRBJ2-7, with 11 bases fitting TRBD2. CDR1 and CDR2 from the germline V gene are SGHTA and FQGNSA. V was pared by 6 bases and J by 6 bases, with 10 bases of the junction left unmatched. CDR3 length equals 15 residues. The DNA for the CDR3 is TGTGCCAGCAGAACTAGCGGGAGCCGACGGGGCGAGCAGTACTTC. Its translation is CASRTSGSRRGEQYF.

This chain uses TRBV19 with TRBJ2-7, with 8 bases that match TRBD1. This CDR3 is built from 13 residues. V dropped 6 bases and J dropped 7; count of bases not matched to a gene: 8. Germline-derived CDR1 and CDR2 are LNHDA and SQIVND (reference sequence). The CDR3 coding sequence is TGTGCCAGTAGACAAGGACAGGGTTATGAGCAGTACTTC. Translating gives CASRQGQGYEQYF.

With respect to this clone: Relative to the germline gene, one junction end is altered; a read error may explain this. Written as DNA, the CDR3 is TGTGCTAGCAGCTTTATATTCTCCTCCTATACCGGGACAGGGCTCTACGAGCAGTACTTC. Its translation: CASSFIFSSYTGTGLYEQYF. V usage is TRBV7-7 and J usage is TRBJ2-7; 9 nucleotides match TRBD1. Germline CDR1 and CDR2: SSHAT and FNYEAQ (reference sequence). The CDR3 is 20 residues long.

The chain combines TRBV6-5 with TRBJ1-2; D might be TRBD1 (5 bases). Trimming cost V 0 bases and J 3 bases, with 8 bases left between them. Germline-derived CDR1 and CDR2 are MNHEY and SVGAGI. CDR3 length equals 14 residues. CDR3 DNA: TGTGCCAGCAGTTACTCGGGCAGGGACTATGGCTACACCTTC. It codes for CASSYSGRDYGYTF.

V is TRBV5-4 and J is TRBJ2-5; a weak D match, TRBD2 (5 bases). CDR1 SGHNT and CDR2 YYREEE come from the germline V gene (reference sequence). This CDR3 has 13 amino acids. The V end lost 4 bases, the J end lost 4 bases, and 11 bases lay between the germline ends. The CDR3 reads CASSRGLSETQYF. In DNA form, the CDR3 reads TGTGCCAGCAGCCGCGGACTCTCAGAGACCCAGTACTTC.

On this clone itself: Relative to the germline gene, one junction end is altered; a read error may explain this. V gene TRBV4-1 combines with J gene TRBJ2-1; 9 bases match TRBD2. The CDR3 extends over 17 amino acids. Germline CDR1 is MGHRA and CDR2 is YSYEKL. The CDR3: CAGSQDLRLAAYNEQFF. The CDR3 region has the DNA TGCGCCGGCAGCCAAGATCTGAGACTAGCGGCTTACAATGAGCAGTTCTTC.

This clone was seen a handful of times. V gene TRBV6-5 combines with J gene TRBJ2-5; D is perhaps TRBD1 (8 bases). Per germline, CDR1 MNHEY and CDR2 SVGAGI. V shed 3 bases and J shed 5 bases, with 13 bases lying between them. The CDR3 length is 14 residues. The CDR3 nucleotides read TGTGCCAGCAGTTATTCACAGGGGGGGGAGACCCAGTACTTC. Protein sequence: CASSYSQGGETQYF.

This chain links TRBV5-1 with TRBJ2-1; 11 nucleotides agree with TRBD2. V shed 5 bases and J 4 bases; nucleotides not matched to a gene: 5. The germline gives CDR1 SGHRS, CDR2 YFSETQ. The CDR3 covers 15 residues. The chain's CDR3 is CASRRTSGSYNEQFF. Written as DNA, the CDR3 is TGCGCCAGCAGGAGGACTAGCGGGTCTTACAATGAGCAGTTCTTC.